This record looks at one TCR beta chain sequence and its context. The clone's antigen remains unknown. There are no base qualities to consult, and no much larger clone falls within one base. TCRbeta CDR3 regions were amplified from genomic DNA by means of the immunoSEQ Assay, a bias-controlled multiplex PCR. Regarding the original processing steps: Nucleated cell counts per sample were estimated from amplification of reference gene primers within the assay. Sequence reads were collapsed and filtered to measure the absolute abundance of every unique TCRbeta CDR3 rearrangement. For each sample, productive Simpson clonality was calculated as the square root of Simpson's diversity index across productive rearrangements. Sourced from immuneACCESS, this table was stored by TCRdb with only in-frame sequences that have V and J called. A share of the clones is absent; for the studies checked, an unresolved V gene accounts for under half, and the remainder has no known explanation. The V and J calls and the clone size are those of that table, but D and trimming were determined from the DNA. Within this sample are approximately 300,000 clones, with roughly 91% of them counted one time only. The ten largest clonotypes hold 1% of the sample.

This specimen belongs to a study of blood T cell repertoires in COVID-19 (dated by TCRdb to 2020 to 2021). About the investigation overall: Samples from collaborators originated in the United States, Italy and Spain and spanned both the acute and convalescent phases of COVID-19. The prospective study material was composed of cDNA or gDNA derived from T cells, B-cell-depleted T cells, or PBMCs. The dataset comprised deeply sampled blood TCRbeta repertoires from subjects exposed to, actively infected with, or recovered from COVID-19. The repertoires were released in a freely available public database meant as a resource for research on the immune response to SARS-CoV-2. Samples came from the ongoing ImmuneRACE study (first 160 participants) plus 1,254 subjects from 6 global collaborators. Sample metadata almost always included a de-identified subject ID, COVID-19 status, age in years and sex. Where available, HLA class I and class II types were taken from metadata supplied by the sample provider and were not determined by assay-based typing.

V and J are truncated by 5 bases and 3 bases respectively, leaving an intervening sequence of 15 bases. CDR1 SGHAT and CDR2 FQNNGV were looked up in the germline V gene. Counted from cysteine to phenylalanine, this CDR3 has 15 amino acids. Only the CDR3 DNA stays, 45 bases, in frame from base 1. Study-level results and caveats: The amount of clinical and demographic metadata varied by source and participant and was provided uncurated.

Collaborating institutions collected whole blood in K2EDTA tubes following their own protocols. Collaborator samples were shipped for TCRbeta analysis as frozen whole blood, isolated PBMCs, or DNA extracted from either sample type. Rearrangement joined TRBV11-2 to TRBJ2-3; the D gene is possibly TRBD1, with 5 bases matching. Sequenced: peripheral blood. This TCR came from a man aged 50-60 years with active or convalescent COVID-19. The CDR3 region has the sequence CASSLIPGATDTQYF. The DNA is as follows: TGTGCCAGCAGCCTAATCCCTGGGGCAACAGATACGCAGTATTTT.